The 30 T cell receptor beta chains in this list originate from one sample, sequenced in a study of shared clonotypes between healthy human individuals. Selected positively for CCR7 and CD45RO-negative, naive CD8 cells excluded terminally differentiated effector memory CD45RA+ cells. Clones were sequenced by immunoSEQ multiplex PCR, and TCRdb holds only the in-frame ones, with some missing. The sample has over 2,000,000 clones; about 94% are singletons. What was sequenced was naive CD8+ T cells from PBMCs. All receptors derive from a man between 18 and 35 years old in good health. Some clones in this sample may be carry-over from other donors' samples.

The chain joins TRBV29-1 to TRBJ1-1, with D unresolved. Germline CDR1 is SQVTM and CDR2 is ANQGSEA. The CDR3 is made up of 12 amino acids. Trimming shortened V by 7 bases and J by 1 base, and 10 bases separated the two germline ends. The CDR3 reads CSALLENTEAFF. DNA of the CDR3: TGCAGCGCTCTACTGGAGAACACTGAAGCTTTCTTT.

Concerning this clone itself: Other DNA sequences in the sample encode the same CDR3. J is TRBJ1-5 and V is TRBV27; D call uncertain. Trimming shortened V by 2 bases and J by 4 bases, and 3 bases separated the two germline ends. The CDR3 consists of 12 residues. Germline V gives CDR1 MNHEY, CDR2 SMNVEV (reference sequence). DNA of the CDR3: TGTGCCAGCAGTTTAACGAATCAGCCCCAGCATTTT. This gives the protein CASSLTNQPQHF.

The chain links TRBV19 to TRBJ2-7; D may be TRBD2 (5 bases). Germline V gives CDR1 LNHDA, CDR2 SQIVND (reference sequence). Trimming left V 4 bases short and J 4 bases short, with 11 bases between. The CDR3 loop spans 13 amino acids. The DNA of the CDR3 is TGTGCCAGTAGTAAGGTTCCGGGATACGAGCAGTACTTC. The encoded protein is CASSKVPGYEQYF.

V is TRBV5-6 and J is TRBJ2-7; 8 bases agree with TRBD1. The CDR3 has 15 residues. The V and J ends lost 3 bases and 2 bases, in that order; junction bases with no gene match: 7. Germline CDR1 and CDR2: SGHDT and YYEEEE. The CDR3 nucleotides read TGTGCCAGCAGCTGGGGACAGGCCCCGACCTACGAGCAGTACTTC. It is translated as CASSWGQAPTYEQYF.

V and J are TRBV27 and TRBJ1-1; D is unresolved. V was trimmed by 7 bases and J by 4 bases, leaving 13 bases between them. The CDR3 has 13 residues. The germline V gene has CDR1 MNHEY and CDR2 SMNVEV (reference sequence). The DNA of the CDR3 is TGTGCCAGCATGTGGCGAGGCGCCACTGAAGCTTTCTTT. This sequence encodes CASMWRGATEAFF.

This clone showed up just a few times. The chain combines TRBV9 with TRBJ1-4; possibly TRBD1 for D (6 bases). Germline CDR1 SGDLS, CDR2 YYNGEE. V lost 3 bases to trimming and J lost 4 bases, with 13 bases between them. The CDR3 is 15 residues long. CDR3 sequence: CASSAGQQFNEKLFF. The CDR3 DNA reads as TGTGCCAGCAGCGCCGGACAGCAGTTTAATGAAAAACTGTTTTTT.

CDR3 in DNA: TGTGCCAGTAGTATAAGCGGCCGGAACACAGATACGCAGTATTTT. It translates to CASSISGRNTDTQYF. The V call is TRBV19, the J call TRBJ2-3, with D maybe TRBD2 (5 bases). Germline CDR1 reads LNHDA; CDR2 reads SQIVND (reference sequence). Between the trimmed V and J ends, which lost 2 bases and 2 bases, there was a span of 11 bases. The CDR3 totals 15 residues. Based on the CDR3 plus reference TRBV19 and TRBJ2-3, the full variable domain is DGGITQSPKYLFRKEGQNVTLSCEQNLNHDAMYWYRQDPGQGLRLIYYSQIVNDFQKGDIAEGYSVSREKKESFPLTVTSAQKNPTAFYLCASSISGRNTDTQYFGPGTRLTVL.

The V and J genes are TRBV19 and TRBJ2-1; D is ambiguous. The CDR3 has 13 residues. With 1 base removed from V and 8 bases from J, the gap between germline ends came to 9 bases. Germline CDR1 is LNHDA and CDR2 is SQIVND (reference sequence). Written as DNA, the CDR3 is TGTGCCAGTAGTATAGTGAGAAGTGATGAGCAGTTCTTC. It yields the protein CASSIVRSDEQFF.

The V and J genes are TRBV13 and TRBJ2-7, with TRBD2 matching over 12 bases. With 5 bases clipped from V and 3 bases from J, the junction kept 8 bases outside the gene matches. The CDR3 length is 16 residues. Germline V gene data show CDR1 as PRHDT and CDR2 as FYEKMQ (reference sequence). This CDR3 is CASSKRASGRDYEQYF. The CDR3, as DNA: TGTGCCAGCAGCAAAAGGGCTAGCGGGAGGGACTACGAGCAGTACTTC.

CDR3 coding DNA: TGTGCCACCAGCAGAGATGGGGTGGGATACACAGATACGCAGTATTTT. Its translation: CATSRDGVGYTDTQYF. The V gene is TRBV15, the J gene TRBJ2-3; D is ambiguous. Trimming shortened V by 0 bases and J by 2 bases, and 12 bases separated the two germline ends. CDR3 length: 16 residues. Per the germline V gene, CDR1 is LNHNV and CDR2 is YYDKDF (reference sequence).

In this sample, this clone turned up once. This sequence joins TRBV27 and TRBJ1-4; 7 bases agree with TRBD1. Germline V gives CDR1 MNHEY, CDR2 SMNVEV (reference sequence). The CDR3 length is 15 residues. V dropped 5 bases and J dropped 4; count of bases not matched to a gene: 7. The CDR3 protein is CASSPRTGSNEKLFF. Here the CDR3 DNA reads TGTGCCAGCAGTCCCCGGACAGGAAGTAATGAAAAACTGTTTTTT.

V gene TRBV11-2 combines with J gene TRBJ2-1; D is undetermined. The CDR3 runs 12 residues. V dropped 4 bases and J dropped 9 bases, with 10 bases sitting between them. Germline V lookup: CDR1 SGHAT, CDR2 FQNNGV. CDR3: CASSWVGGEQFF. DNA for the CDR3: TGTGCCAGCAGCTGGGTGGGTGGTGAGCAGTTCTTC.

The rearrangement links TRBV9 to TRBJ2-1; TRBD2 might be the D (6 bases). The CDR3 covers 17 residues. CDR1 is SGDLS and CDR2 is YYNGEE in the germline V gene. Deletions cut 3 bases from V and 3 bases from J, with 19 bases between. For the CDR3, the DNA is TGTGCCAGCAGCGAGCTGGCGGGACTGGAGGGCTACAATGAGCAGTTCTTC. This codes for CASSELAGLEGYNEQFF.

This chain links TRBV27 with TRBJ2-7; possible D gene TRBD2, 6 bases. V was shortened by 6 bases and J by 2 bases, with 14 bases between the two germline ends. CDR3 length: 14 amino acids. In germline, CDR1 is MNHEY, CDR2 SMNVEV (reference sequence). CDR3 region: CASSELASPYEQYF. The CDR3 DNA is TGTGCCAGCAGCGAACTAGCCTCCCCCTACGAGCAGTACTTC.

This chain joins TRBV18 and TRBJ2-7; 10 positions agree with TRBD2. Germline-derived CDR1 and CDR2 are KGHSH and LQKENI. The CDR3 runs to 17 residues. The ends lost 6 bases at V and 6 bases at J; junction bases unmatched: 17. This CDR3 reads CASSLSKASGRLGEQYF. CDR3 nucleotide sequence: TGTGCCAGCTCCCTATCGAAGGCTAGCGGGAGATTGGGCGAGCAGTACTTC.

In this sample, this clone turned up a few times. The V call is TRBV19, the J call TRBJ2-5; 9 bases align to TRBD1. The CDR3 is 15 residues long. The V segment lost 5 bases and the J segment 5 bases; nucleotides outside the gene matches: 9. Germline assignment: CDR1 LNHDA and CDR2 SQIVND (reference sequence). CDR3 nucleotides: TGTGCCAGTAGTTTTGGGACAGGGCGAAGGGAGACCCAGTACTTC. It encodes CASSFGTGRRETQYF.

CDR3 sequence: CASSEFLAGVGGGELFF. Written as DNA, the CDR3 is TGTGCCAGCAGTGAATTTCTAGCGGGAGTTGGAGGCGGGGAGCTGTTTTTT. The chain links TRBV27 to TRBJ2-2, with 10 nucleotides matching TRBD2. The ends lost 5 bases at V and 7 bases at J; junction bases unmatched: 13. The CDR3 spans 17 residues. Germline-derived CDR1 and CDR2 are MNHEY and SMNVEV (reference sequence).

V usage is TRBV30 and J usage is TRBJ2-1, with 11 bases aligning to TRBD2. CDR3 length: 15 residues. The germline V gene has CDR1 GTSNPN and CDR2 SVGIG (reference sequence). J lost 7 bases, V lost 0 bases, and 5 bases had no gene match. The DNA for the CDR3 is TGTGCCTGGAGTGTACTAGCGGGAGAAGGAAATGAGCAGTTCTTC. Translation gives CAWSVLAGEGNEQFF.

This chain connects TRBV7-3 to TRBJ2-1, with D perhaps matching TRBD1 (6 bases). The CDR3 consists of 15 residues. V was pared by 3 bases and J by 8 bases, with 17 bases between. CDR1 and CDR2 from the germline V gene are SGHTA and FQGTGA. The CDR3 DNA reads as TGTGCCAGCAGCTTTGACGGGACATCCATCTATGAGCAGTTCTTC. As protein: CASSFDGTSIYEQFF. The full variable domain, rest sourced from reference TRBV7-3 and TRBJ2-1, is GAGVSQTPSNKVTEKGKYVELRCDPISGHTALYWYRQSLGQGPEFLIYFQGTGAADDSGLPNDRFFAVRPEGSVSTLKIQRTERGDSAVYLCASSFDGTSIYEQFFGPGTRLTVL.

The rearrangement joins TRBV7-2 to TRBJ2-1; TRBD1 matches at 7 bases. Germline CDR1 is SGHTA and CDR2 is FQGNSA. The ends lost 5 bases at V and 0 bases at J; junction bases unmatched: 7. This CDR3 contains 16 residues. CDR3 sequence reads: CASSPDRDRSYNEQFF. The CDR3 DNA is TGTGCCAGCAGCCCCGACAGGGATCGCTCCTACAATGAGCAGTTCTTC.

This chain connects TRBV19 to TRBJ2-7; TRBD2 matches at 11 bases. V lost 6 bases to trimming and J lost 2 bases; unmatched junction nucleotides: 6. The CDR3 is made up of 15 amino acids. From germline, CDR1 is LNHDA and CDR2 SQIVND (reference sequence). In DNA, the CDR3 is TGTGCCAGTAGCCTAGCGGGAGGCGGCGCCTACGAGCAGTACTTC. Its translation is CASSLAGGGAYEQYF.

V is TRBV7-2 and J is TRBJ2-1, with 11 bases lining up with TRBD2. Germline V CDR1 and CDR2: SGHTA, FQGNSA. The CDR3 runs 15 residues. V shed 4 bases and J 3 bases; nucleotides not matched to a gene: 2. The chain's CDR3 is CASSSTSGVYNEQFF. Written as DNA, the CDR3 is TGTGCCAGCAGCTCGACTAGCGGGGTCTACAATGAGCAGTTCTTC.

The rearrangement links TRBV13 to TRBJ2-3; 8 nucleotides agree with TRBD2. CDR1 and CDR2 (germline): PRHDT, FYEKMQ (reference sequence). CDR3 length: 15 residues. J gave up 4 bases and V 9 bases, and 12 bases lay outside the gene matches. CDR3 in amino acids: CASDDGGRSSDTQYF. CDR3 in DNA: TGTGCCAGTGACGACGGCGGGAGGTCATCAGATACGCAGTATTTT. Full variable domain (remainder filled in from reference TRBV13 and TRBJ2-3): AAGVIQSPRHLIKEKRETATLKCYPIPRHDTVYWYQQGPGQDPQFLISFYEKMQSDKGSIPDRFSAQQFSDYHSELNMSSLELGDSALYFCASDDGGRSSDTQYFGPGTRLTVL.

This clone was counted once. The chain couples TRBV4-2 to TRBJ2-6, with 16 bases aligning to TRBD2. The V and J ends lost 4 bases and 0 bases, in that order; junction bases with no gene match: 12. This CDR3 is 22 amino acids long. The germline V gene encodes CDR1 LGHNA and CDR2 YNFKEQ. The CDR3 reads CASSRPEGTSGRVSSGANVLTF. The CDR3, as DNA: TGTGCCAGCAGCCGGCCGGAAGGGACTAGCGGGAGGGTGAGCTCTGGGGCCAACGTCCTGACTTTC.

This chain links TRBV2 with TRBJ2-7; D unresolved. In germline, CDR1 is SNHLY, CDR2 FYNNEI. Trimming took off 3 bases at V and 5 bases at J, with 11 bases between the two ends. The CDR3 extends over 13 amino acids. The CDR3, as DNA: TGTGCCAGCAGTGATGTTCCGGCCGACGAGCAGTACTTC. This codes for CASSDVPADEQYF.

The chain has TRBV7-9 and TRBJ1-6; 8 nucleotides align to TRBD1. The CDR3 totals 15 residues. CDR1 is SEHNR and CDR2 is FQNEAQ in the germline V gene (reference sequence). V shed 5 bases, J shed 8 bases, and the junction held 8 bases outside the gene matches. The CDR3 coding sequence is TGTGCCAGCAGCCGTCAGACAGGGGTTGATTCACCCCTCCACTTT. Residues: CASSRQTGVDSPLHF.

The chain uses TRBV28 and TRBJ2-7, with 7 bases fitting TRBD2. This CDR3 contains 15 residues. V lost 5 bases, J lost 7 bases, and 14 bases stayed unmatched. Germline assignment: CDR1 MDHEN and CDR2 SYDVKM. CDR3 nucleotides: TGTGCCAGCAGTCTCCTAAGGACTAGAGGATTGGAGCAGTACTTC. This encodes CASSLLRTRGLEQYF.

With regard to this clone: The identical CDR3 is also encoded by other nucleotide sequences in the sample. The V and J genes are TRBV12-5 and TRBJ1-1, with D possibly matching TRBD1 (5 bases). Germline assignment: CDR1 LGHNT and CDR2 FRNRAP. The CDR3 has 12 residues. Trimming left V 2 bases short and J 4 bases short, with 5 bases between. The CDR3 sequence is CASGLQGTEAFF. The CDR3, as DNA: TGTGCTAGTGGTTTGCAGGGCACTGAAGCTTTCTTT.

This clone was observed a single time. The rearrangement links TRBV28 to TRBJ1-2; D call uncertain. V lost 6 bases to trimming and J lost 0 bases, with 17 bases between them. The CDR3 sequence is 16 residues long. CDR1 is MDHEN, CDR2 SYDVKM, per germline. The CDR3 is CASRPDTKLPNYGYTF. The CDR3 DNA sequence: TGTGCCAGCAGACCCGATACAAAACTCCCTAACTATGGCTACACCTTC.

This clone was seen a single time. The rearrangement uses TRBV12-2 and TRBJ1-4; the table assigns TRBD1, which was not confirmed against the DNA. TRBV12-2 is flagged as a pseudogene. This CDR3 is 15 amino acids long. The CDR3 loop is CASRLGSVTNEKLFF. For the CDR3, the DNA is TGTGCAAGTCGCTTAGGCTCAGTCACTAATGAAAAACTGTTTTTT.